This TCR beta chain was retrieved from a study of T-cell memory formation after mild COVID-19. Germline CDR1 reads MNHEY; CDR2 reads SVGAGI. The CDR3 consists of 16 residues. With V trimmed by 7 bases and J by 1 base, 9 bases remained unmatched. Study-level results: Mainly in CM and EM were contracting CD4+ clones; CD8+ were in EMRA. Day 37-peaking second-wave clones had unconfirmed SARS-CoV-2 specificity.

MiXCR, run by TCRdb on the 5' RACE reads, gives a single entry per CDR3 protein. The profile shows over 120,000 distinct CDR3 sequences, 15% to 20% of them singletons. As regards this clonotype: Its antigen is as yet unknown.

The sequence was obtained from an adult woman who had mild COVID-19 (a few samples of this study predate the infection). Cell type and time point are not known. The chain joins TRBV6-5 to TRBJ2-1, with 8 bases fitting TRBD2. What was sequenced was PBMCs or a T cell subset sorted from them (not recorded which). CDR3 sequence (DNA): TGTGCCAGCACCCCGCCCGGGACTAGATCCTACAATGAGCAGTTCTTC. Translated, it gives CASTPPGTRSYNEQFF.